The entry below describes one T cell receptor beta chain. The data stem from a study of blood T cell repertoires in COVID-19. Study-wide background: The cDNA or gDNA used as material had been derived from T cells, B-cell-depleted T cells, or PBMCs.

Original methodology: Estimates of nucleated cell counts were drawn from the amplification of reference gene primers. TCRdb keeps only in-frame clones here, not all; method: immunoSEQ multiplex PCR. From that table come the V and J calls and clone size; the DNA was used to work out D and trimming. Of approximately 220,000 clones listed, roughly 91% are singletons. The age range of participants was about 18 to 100 years, with residence in about 25 US areas. Participants were placed into cohorts based on the clinical history they reported. In germline, CDR1 is SEHNR, CDR2 FQNEAQ (reference sequence). V dropped 2 bases and J dropped 8 bases, with 15 bases sitting between them. This CDR3 is built from 14 residues.

The sample was PBMCs or T cells enriched from blood (not recorded which). The J gene is TRBJ1-2, the V gene TRBV7-9; D ambiguous. This receptor was taken from a woman in her thirties with acute COVID-19. The CDR3 loop is CASSLQTLAEGYTF. CDR3 nucleotide sequence: TGTGCCAGCAGCTTACAGACTTTAGCGGAGGGCTACACCTTC.